What follows is one T cell receptor (beta chain) and its context. This specimen comes from a study of CD8 T cells in Susac syndrome. CDR3 length equals 14 residues. The germline V gene has CDR1 MGHRA and CDR2 YSYEKL. The V end lost 1 base, the J end lost 0 bases, and 6 bases lay between the germline ends. The RNA, about 0.45 to 1 ug, was put through reverse transcription using random hexamers. TCRdb redid the calling of the immunoSEQ multiplex PCR reads with MiXCR, one entry per CDR3 protein. The table includes roughly 190,000 distinct CDR3 sequences, roughly 91% detected once. The chain uses TRBV4-1 and TRBJ1-1; no firm D call. This TCR was sampled from a human donor with Susac syndrome. Sequencing used CD4+ T cells from PBMCs. The CDR3 reads CASSQGRVNTEAFF. CDR3 sequence (DNA): TGCGCCAGCAGCCAAGGAAGGGTGAACACTGAAGCTTTCTTT.